This paragraph covers one T cell receptor (beta chain) sequence. Its antigen is undetermined. The sample belongs to a study of cytomegalovirus exposure and HLA in healthy donors. The study's findings and limits: Cytomegalovirus status was reportedly diagnosed by the classifier with high sensitivity and specificity. TRBV6-2, TRBV6-3 and other indistinguishable V segments were excluded.

Amplification used 60 Vbeta primers and 13 Jbeta primers. Clones were sequenced by immunoSEQ multiplex PCR, and TCRdb holds only the in-frame ones, with some missing. The sample holds 50,000 to 60,000 clones. CDR3 size: 14 residues. Trimming took off 5 bases at V and 6 bases at J, with 16 bases between the two ends. Germline V gene sequence: CDR1 MNHEY, CDR2 SMNVEV (reference sequence). The source of this sequence is a male donor in good health and CMV-seronegative. Material: PBMCs. This sequence joins TRBV27 and TRBJ2-5; TRBD2 might be the D (5 bases). In DNA form, the CDR3 reads TGTGCCAGCAGTGATCGGGTGGACTGGAAGACCCAGTACTTC. Its protein product is CASSDRVDWKTQYF.